This is a list of T cell receptor beta chains from one sample in a study of T cells in Graves' hyperthyroidism and ophthalmopathy. TCRdb re-called the multiplex PCR reads with MiXCR, one entry per CDR3 protein. This sample carries nearly 750,000 distinct CDR3 sequences, approximately 36% of them seen once, and the ten largest clones take 31%. Material: blood. These TCRs come from a middle-aged woman with Graves' hyperthyroidism. Each CDR3 is given with its conserved first and last residue. D genes are given only for firm matches. Clone size is given for some rows only: seen once, a few or many times, or a class if the clone is expanded.

.	TRBV9	TRBJ1-3	.	CASSVPHSPIYF	TGTGCCAGCAGCGTACCCCATTCTCCCATATATTTT
many	TRBV6-2/TRBV6-3	TRBJ1-1	.	CASKTYYEAFF	TGTGCCAGCAAGACATATTATGAAGCTTTCTTT
many	TRBV11-2	TRBJ2-5	TRBD2	CASSYGLAGETQYF	TGTGCCAGCAGCTACGGACTAGCGGGGGAGACCCAGTACTTC
many	TRBV2	TRBJ1-1	TRBD1	CASSAGQRRTEAFF	TGTGCCAGCAGTGCGGGACAGAGGAGGACTGAAGCTTTCTTT
few	TRBV19	TRBJ2-2	TRBD1	CASSILGTGVTGELFF	TGTGCCAGTAGTATACTCGGGACAGGGGTTACCGGGGAGCTGTTTTTT
many	TRBV9	TRBJ2-5	.	CASSVGELLDHQYF	TGTGCCAGCAGCGTAGGTGAACTCCTTGATCACCAGTACTTC
few	TRBV7-9	TRBJ1-4	TRBD1	CASSLWTGGRGGEKLFF	TGTGCCAGCAGCTTATGGACAGGGGGCAGAGGAGGTGAAAAACTGTTTTTT
many	TRBV29-1	TRBJ1-1	.	CSVVQNTEAFF	TGCAGCGTTGTCCAGAACACTGAAGCTTTCTTT
many	TRBV20-1	TRBJ2-5	TRBD2	CSALAGVVGETQYF	TGCAGTGCTCTAGCGGGAGTGGTTGGAGAGACCCAGTACTTC
many	TRBV20-1	TRBJ1-1	.	CSARGDGEVGAFF	TGCAGTGCTAGGGGAGACGGAGAGGTGGGAGCTTTCTTT
.	TRBV7-6	TRBJ1-3	.	CASTPSGEVRLGNTIYF	TGTGCCAGCACACCATCAGGGGAGGTCCGCTTGGGAAACACCATATATTTT
once	TRBV7-2	TRBJ2-7	.	CASSLFIGGAARQYF	TGTGCCAGCAGCTTGTTCATAGGGGGGGCCGCTAGGCAGTACTTC
many	TRBV10-3	TRBJ1-1	.	CAIRDTLWETEAFF	TGTGCCATCAGGGACACGTTATGGGAGACTGAAGCTTTCTTT
many	TRBV9	TRBJ1-2	TRBD1	CASSATGEGGYTF	TGTGCCAGCAGCGCGACAGGGGAAGGGGGCTACACCTTC
.	TRBV12-3/TRBV12-4	TRBJ2-7	TRBD1	CASSGTGGSSYEQYF	TGTGCCAGCAGCGGGACAGGGGGAAGCTCCTACGAGCAGTACTTC
few	TRBV20-1	TRBJ2-5	TRBD2	CSARDQLTSGGADTQYF	TGCAGTGCTAGAGATCAACTGACTAGCGGGGGAGCAGATACGCAGTACTTC